This T cell receptor (beta chain) was captured by sequencing in a study of CD4 T cells in relation to SARS-CoV-2 and coronaviruses. Study observations and caveats: No donor gave both pre-pandemic and post-infection samples.

As regards this clone: Antigen specificity is unknown.

Assay: immunoSEQ multiplex PCR; the TCRdb copy retains only in-frame clones and omits some. This sample has about 59,000 clones, with roughly 85% found just once. CD4+ T cells from unexposed donors were obtained before the COVID-19 pandemic (2011-2018). The receptor comes from a human donor in good health. Sequencing was done on a sample of memory CD4+ T cells from PBMCs.

The CDR3 DNA is TGTGCCAGCAGCCCCGCCCCGGACATTTACAATGAGCAGTTCTTC. Its translation is CASSPAPDIYNEQFF. The V call is TRBV9, the J call TRBJ2-1, with D possibly matching TRBD1 (5 bases). V was trimmed by 4 bases and J by 4 bases, leaving 15 bases between them. Looked up from germline, CDR1 is SGDLS and CDR2 is YYNGEE. The CDR3 totals 15 residues.